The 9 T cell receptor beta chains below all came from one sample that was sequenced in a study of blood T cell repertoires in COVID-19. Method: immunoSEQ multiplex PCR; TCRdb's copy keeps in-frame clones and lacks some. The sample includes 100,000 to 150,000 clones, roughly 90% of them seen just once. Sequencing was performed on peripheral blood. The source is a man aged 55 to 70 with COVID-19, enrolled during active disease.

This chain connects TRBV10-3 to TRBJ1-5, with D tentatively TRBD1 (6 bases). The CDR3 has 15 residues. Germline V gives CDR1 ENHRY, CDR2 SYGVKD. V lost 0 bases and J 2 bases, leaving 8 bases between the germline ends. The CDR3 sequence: CAISESGGGNQPQHF. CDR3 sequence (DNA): TGTGCCATCAGTGAGTCAGGGGGAGGCAATCAGCCCCAGCATTTT.

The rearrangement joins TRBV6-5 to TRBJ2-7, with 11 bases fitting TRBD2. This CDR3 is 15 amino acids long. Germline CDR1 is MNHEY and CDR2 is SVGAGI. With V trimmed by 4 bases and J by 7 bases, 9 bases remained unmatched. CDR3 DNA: TGTGCCAGCAGTTTAGCGGGAGGGGACCTCTTTGAGCAGTACTTC. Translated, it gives CASSLAGGDLFEQYF.

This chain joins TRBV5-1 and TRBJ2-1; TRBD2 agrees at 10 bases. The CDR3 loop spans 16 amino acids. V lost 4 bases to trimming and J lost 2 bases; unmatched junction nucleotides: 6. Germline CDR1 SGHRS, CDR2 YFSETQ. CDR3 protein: CASSLRTSGPYNEQFF. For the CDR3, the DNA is TGCGCCAGCAGCCTTAGGACTAGCGGCCCCTACAATGAGCAGTTCTTC.

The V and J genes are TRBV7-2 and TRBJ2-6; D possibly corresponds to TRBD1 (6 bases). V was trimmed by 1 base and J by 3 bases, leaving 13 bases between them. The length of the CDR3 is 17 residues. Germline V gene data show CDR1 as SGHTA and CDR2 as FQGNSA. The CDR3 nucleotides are TGTGCCAGCAGCTTAGGCCCAGGGGCTGGTGGGGCCAACGTCCTGACTTTC. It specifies CASSLGPGAGGANVLTF.

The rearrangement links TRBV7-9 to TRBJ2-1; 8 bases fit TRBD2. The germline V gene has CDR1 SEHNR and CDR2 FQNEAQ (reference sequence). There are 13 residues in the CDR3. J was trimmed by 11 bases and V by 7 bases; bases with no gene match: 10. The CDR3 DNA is TGTGCCAGCACCGTCCCGGGACTAGTGAAGCAGTTCTTC. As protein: CASTVPGLVKQFF.

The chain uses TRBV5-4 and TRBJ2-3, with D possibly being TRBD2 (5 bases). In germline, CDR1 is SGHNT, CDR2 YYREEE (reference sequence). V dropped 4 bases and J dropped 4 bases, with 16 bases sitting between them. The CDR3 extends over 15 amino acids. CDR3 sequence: CASSRRLGRADTQYF. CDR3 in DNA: TGTGCCAGCAGCCGGAGGTTGGGAAGAGCAGATACGCAGTATTTT.

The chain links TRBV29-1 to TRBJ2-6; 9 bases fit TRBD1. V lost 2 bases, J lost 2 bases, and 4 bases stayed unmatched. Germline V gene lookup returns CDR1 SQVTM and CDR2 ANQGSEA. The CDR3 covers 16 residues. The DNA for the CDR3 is TGCAGCGTTGAATCACAGGGGGCGCCTGGGGCCAACGTCCTGACTTTC. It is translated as CSVESQGAPGANVLTF.

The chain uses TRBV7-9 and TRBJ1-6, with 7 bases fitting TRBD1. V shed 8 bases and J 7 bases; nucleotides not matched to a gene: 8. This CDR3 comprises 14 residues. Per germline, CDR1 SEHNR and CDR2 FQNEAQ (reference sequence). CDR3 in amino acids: CASWGDSNNSPLHF. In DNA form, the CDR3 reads TGTGCCAGCTGGGGGGACAGTAACAATTCACCCCTCCACTTT.

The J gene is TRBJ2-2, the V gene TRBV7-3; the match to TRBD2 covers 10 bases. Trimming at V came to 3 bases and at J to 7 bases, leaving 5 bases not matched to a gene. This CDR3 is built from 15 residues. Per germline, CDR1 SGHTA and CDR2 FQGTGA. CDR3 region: CASSFEREGGGELFF. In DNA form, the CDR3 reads TGTGCCAGCAGCTTCGAGCGGGAGGGAGGCGGGGAGCTGTTTTTT.